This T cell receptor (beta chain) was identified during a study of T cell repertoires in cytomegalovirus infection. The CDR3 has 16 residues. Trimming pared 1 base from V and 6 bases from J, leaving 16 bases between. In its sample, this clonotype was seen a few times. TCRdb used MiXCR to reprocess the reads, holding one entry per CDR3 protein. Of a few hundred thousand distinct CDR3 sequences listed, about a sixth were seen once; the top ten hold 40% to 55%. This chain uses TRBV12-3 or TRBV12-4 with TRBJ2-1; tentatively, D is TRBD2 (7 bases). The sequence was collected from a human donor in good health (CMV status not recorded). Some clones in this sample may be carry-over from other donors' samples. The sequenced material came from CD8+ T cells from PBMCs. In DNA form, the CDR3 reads TGTGCCAGCAGTTTAGAGGGGGGGGGCCTGGGCAATGAGCAGTTCTTC. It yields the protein CASSLEGGGLGNEQFF.